The entry below gives a single TCR beta chain sequence along with its context. Trimming cost V 5 bases and J 7 bases, with 11 bases left between them. This CDR3 spans 11 amino acids. Per the germline V gene, CDR1 is DFQATT and CDR2 is SNEGSKA (reference sequence). This specimen belongs to a study of OX40 agonist ivuxolimab in advanced cancers. Using immunoSEQ multiplex PCR, the repertoire was profiled, and TCRdb retains in-frame clones only, with some absent. The table shows tens of thousands of clones, with approximately 82% occurring only once. The sequences come from CD4+ or CD8+ T cells sorted from blood, collected in a trial of the OX40 agonist ivuxolimab. The V gene is TRBV20-1, the J gene TRBJ1-1, with no clear D. The TCR originated in an adult with an advanced solid tumor such as melanoma, head and neck, liver or kidney cancer. The CDR3 DNA sequence: TGCAGTGCTGAGGTCCGCTTTGAAGCTTTCTTT. Its protein is CSAEVRFEAFF.